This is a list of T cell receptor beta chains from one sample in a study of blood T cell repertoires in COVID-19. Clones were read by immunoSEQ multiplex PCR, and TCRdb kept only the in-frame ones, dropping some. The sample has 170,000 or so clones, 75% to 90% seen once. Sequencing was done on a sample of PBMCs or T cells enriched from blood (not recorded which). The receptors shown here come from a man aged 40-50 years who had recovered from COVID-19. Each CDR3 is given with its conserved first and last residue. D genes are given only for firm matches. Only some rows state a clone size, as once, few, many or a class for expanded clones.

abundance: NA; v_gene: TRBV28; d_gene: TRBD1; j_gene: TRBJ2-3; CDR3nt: TGTGCCAGCACCCCAGGGGGCAGCACAGATACGCAGTATTTT; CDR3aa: CASTPGGSTDTQYF
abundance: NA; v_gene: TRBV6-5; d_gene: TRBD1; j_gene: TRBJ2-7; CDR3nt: TGTGCCAGCAGTAAACCGGGACAGGGGGCCTACGAGCAGTACTTC; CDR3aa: CASSKPGQGAYEQYF
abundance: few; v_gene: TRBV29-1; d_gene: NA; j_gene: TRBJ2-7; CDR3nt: TGCAGCGTTATGGACAATGCCTACGAGCAGTACTTC; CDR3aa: CSVMDNAYEQYF
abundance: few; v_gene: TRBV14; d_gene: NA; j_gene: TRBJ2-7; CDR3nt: TGTGCCAGCAGCCAAGATGTCGGTCGGGAGCAGTACTTC; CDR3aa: CASSQDVGREQYF
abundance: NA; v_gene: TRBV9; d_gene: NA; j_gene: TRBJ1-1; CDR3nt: TGTGCCAGCAGCGTAGCAGAGGTCTACACTGAAGCTTTCTTT; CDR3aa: CASSVAEVYTEAFF
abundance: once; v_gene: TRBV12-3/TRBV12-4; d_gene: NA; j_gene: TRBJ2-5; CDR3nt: TGTGCCAGCAGTTTTTACAGCCAAGAGACCCAGTACTTC; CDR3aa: CASSFYSQETQYF
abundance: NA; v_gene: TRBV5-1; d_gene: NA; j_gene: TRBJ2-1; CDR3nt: TGCGCCAGCAGCTGGGGCGGGGAGTTGCGGAATGAGCAGTTCTTC; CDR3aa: CASSWGGELRNEQFF
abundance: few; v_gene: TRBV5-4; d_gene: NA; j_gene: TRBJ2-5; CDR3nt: TGTGCCAGCAGCAGCAGGCGGCAGGGATTCGGGGAGACCCAGTACTTC; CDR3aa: CASSSRRQGFGETQYF
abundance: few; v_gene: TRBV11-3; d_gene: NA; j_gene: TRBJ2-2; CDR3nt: TGTGCCAGCAGCCCCCGGGTCGGGGAGCTGTTTTTT; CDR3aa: CASSPRVGELFF
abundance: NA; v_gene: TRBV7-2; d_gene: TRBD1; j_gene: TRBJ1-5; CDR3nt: TGTGCCAGCAGCTTAGAGGGGGCAGACAATCAGCCCCAGCATTTT; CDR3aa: CASSLEGADNQPQHF
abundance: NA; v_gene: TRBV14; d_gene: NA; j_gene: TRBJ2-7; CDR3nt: TGTGCCAGCAGCCAAGAATCGTGGCCTCGAGGGTATGAGCAGTACTTC; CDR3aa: CASSQESWPRGYEQYF
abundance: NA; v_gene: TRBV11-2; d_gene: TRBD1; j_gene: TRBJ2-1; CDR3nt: TGTGCCAGCAGCTTGGACAGGGAGAGGGAGCAGTTCTTC; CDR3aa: CASSLDREREQFF
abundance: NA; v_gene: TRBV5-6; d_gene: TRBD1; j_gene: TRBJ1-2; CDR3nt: TGTGCCAGCAGTTACGGGACAGCCGATGAGGGCTACACCTTC; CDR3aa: CASSYGTADEGYTF
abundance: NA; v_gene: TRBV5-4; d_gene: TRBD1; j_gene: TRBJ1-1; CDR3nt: TGTGCCAGCAGCCAAGGACAGGGGCCTGAAGCTTTCTTT; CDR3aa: CASSQGQGPEAFF
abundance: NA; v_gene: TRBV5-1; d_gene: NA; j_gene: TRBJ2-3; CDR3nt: TGCGCCAGCAAGGAGGGGTCTAGCACAGATACGCAGTATTTT; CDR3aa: CASKEGSSTDTQYF
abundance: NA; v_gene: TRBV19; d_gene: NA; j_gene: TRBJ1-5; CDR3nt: TGTGCCAGTAGTATCTACAAAGGTCGCATAGGAGGCAATCAGCCCCAGCATTTT; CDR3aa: CASSIYKGRIGGNQPQHF
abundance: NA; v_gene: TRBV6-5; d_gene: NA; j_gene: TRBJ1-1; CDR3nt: TGTGCCAGCAGCCGGGGTGTGGCTGGCACTGAAGCTTTCTTT; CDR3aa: CASSRGVAGTEAFF
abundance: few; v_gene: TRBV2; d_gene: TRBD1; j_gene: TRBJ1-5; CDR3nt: TGTGCCAGCATGAGGACAGGGCAGTATCAGCCCCAGCATTTT; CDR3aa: CASMRTGQYQPQHF
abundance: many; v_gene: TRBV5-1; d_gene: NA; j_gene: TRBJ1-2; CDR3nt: TGCGCCAGCAGCCCCGATTTCCAATCCGGTGGCTACACCTTC; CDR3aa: CASSPDFQSGGYTF
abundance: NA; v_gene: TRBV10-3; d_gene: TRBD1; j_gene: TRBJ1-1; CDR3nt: TGTGCCATCAGAGACTTACAGGGGGCGGTCACTGAAGCTTTCTTT; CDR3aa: CAIRDLQGAVTEAFF
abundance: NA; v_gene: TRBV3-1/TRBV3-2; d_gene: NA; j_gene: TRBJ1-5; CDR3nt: TGTGCCAGCAGCCAGGGTTCAGGGAACCCCCAGCATTTT; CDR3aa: CASSQGSGNPQHF
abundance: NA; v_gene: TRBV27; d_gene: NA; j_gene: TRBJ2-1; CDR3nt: TGTGCCAGCAACTACAACGAGGGAGGTGAGCAGTTCTTC; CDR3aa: CASNYNEGGEQFF